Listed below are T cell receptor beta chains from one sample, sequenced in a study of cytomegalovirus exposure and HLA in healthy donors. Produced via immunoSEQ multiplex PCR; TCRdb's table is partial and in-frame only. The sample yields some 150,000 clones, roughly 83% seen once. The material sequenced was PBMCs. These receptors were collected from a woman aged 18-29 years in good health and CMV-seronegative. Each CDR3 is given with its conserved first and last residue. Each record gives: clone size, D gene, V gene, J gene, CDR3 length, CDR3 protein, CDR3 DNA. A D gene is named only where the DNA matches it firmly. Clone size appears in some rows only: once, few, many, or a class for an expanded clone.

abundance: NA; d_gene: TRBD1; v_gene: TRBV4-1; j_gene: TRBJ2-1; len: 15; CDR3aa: CASSQPMDRGSLQFF; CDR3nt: TGCGCCAGCAGCCAGCCCATGGACAGGGGAAGTTTGCAGTTCTTC
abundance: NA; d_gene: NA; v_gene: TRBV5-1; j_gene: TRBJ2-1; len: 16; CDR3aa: CASSLAQASSYNEQFF; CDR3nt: TGCGCCAGCAGCTTGGCGCAGGCAAGCTCCTACAATGAGCAGTTCTTC
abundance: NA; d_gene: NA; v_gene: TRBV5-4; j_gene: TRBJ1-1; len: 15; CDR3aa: CASSPRQGPNTEAFF; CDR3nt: TGTGCCAGCTCACCCCGTCAGGGGCCGAACACTGAAGCTTTCTTT
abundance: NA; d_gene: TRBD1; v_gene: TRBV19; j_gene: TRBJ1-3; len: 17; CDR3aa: CASSSRTGGLSGNTIYF; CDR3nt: TGTGCCAGTAGTTCCAGGACAGGGGGGCTCTCTGGAAACACCATATATTTT
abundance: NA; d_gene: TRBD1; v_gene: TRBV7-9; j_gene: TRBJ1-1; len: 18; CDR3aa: CASSLLTPNRGYDTEAFF; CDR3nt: TGTGCCAGCAGCTTATTAACCCCAAACAGGGGGTATGACACTGAAGCTTTCTTT
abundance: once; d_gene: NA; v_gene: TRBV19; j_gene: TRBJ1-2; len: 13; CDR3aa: CASSTEGEGGYTF; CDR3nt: TGTGCCAGCAGTACAGAAGGGGAGGGTGGCTACACCTTC
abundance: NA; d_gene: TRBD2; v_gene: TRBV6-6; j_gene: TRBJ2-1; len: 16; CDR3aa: CASSTSGGAVINEQFF; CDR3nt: TGTGCCAGCAGTACCAGCGGGGGGGCCGTTATAAATGAGCAGTTCTTC
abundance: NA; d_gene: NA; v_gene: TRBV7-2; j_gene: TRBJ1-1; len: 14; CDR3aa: CASSLAGGNTEAFF; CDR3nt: TGTGCCAGCAGCTTAGCGGGGGGGAACACTGAGGCTTTCTTT
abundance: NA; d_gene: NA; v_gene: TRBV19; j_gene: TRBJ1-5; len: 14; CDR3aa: CATTVAFSNQPQHF; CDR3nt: TGTGCCACCACAGTGGCTTTTAGCAATCAGCCCCAGCATTTT
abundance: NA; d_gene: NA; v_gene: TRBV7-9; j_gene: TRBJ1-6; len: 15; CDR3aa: CASSLNLGDNSPLHF; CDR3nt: TGTGCCAGCAGTTTGAACCTCGGGGATAATTCACCCCTCCACTTT
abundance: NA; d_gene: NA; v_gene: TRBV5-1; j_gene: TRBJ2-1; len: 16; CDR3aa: CASSLEDSTANNEQFF; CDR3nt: TGCGCCAGCAGCTTGGAAGACAGTACAGCAAACAATGAGCAGTTCTTC
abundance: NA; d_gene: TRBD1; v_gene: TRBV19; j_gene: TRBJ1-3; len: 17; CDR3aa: CASSSLNRGQMGNTIYF; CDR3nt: TGTGCCAGTAGTAGCCTCAACAGGGGGCAGATGGGAAACACCATATATTTT
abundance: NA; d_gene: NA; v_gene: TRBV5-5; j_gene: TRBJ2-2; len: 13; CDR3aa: CASSRQGTGELFF; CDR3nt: TGTGCCAGCAGCCGTCAGGGTACCGGGGAGCTGTTTTTT
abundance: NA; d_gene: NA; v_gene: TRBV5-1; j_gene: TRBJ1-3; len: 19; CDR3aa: CASSWGGITTLTSGNTIYF; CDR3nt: TGCGCCAGCAGCTGGGGCGGTATTACTACCCTGACATCTGGAAACACCATATATTTT
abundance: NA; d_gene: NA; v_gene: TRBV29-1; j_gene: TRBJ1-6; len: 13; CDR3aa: CSVGVRADSPLHF; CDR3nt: TGCAGCGTTGGTGTCAGGGCGGATTCACCCCTCCACTTT
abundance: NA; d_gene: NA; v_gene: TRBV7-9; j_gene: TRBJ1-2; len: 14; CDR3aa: CASSLGQAVDGYTF; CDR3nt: TGTGCCAGCAGCTTAGGGCAGGCAGTAGATGGCTACACCTTC
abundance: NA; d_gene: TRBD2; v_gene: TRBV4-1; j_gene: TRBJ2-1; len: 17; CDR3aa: CASATRASGGTYNEQFF; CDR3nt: TGCGCCAGCGCGACCCGAGCTAGCGGGGGGACCTACAATGAGCAGTTCTTC
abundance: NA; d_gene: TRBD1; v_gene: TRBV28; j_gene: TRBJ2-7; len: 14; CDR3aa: CASRSQTGAQMSYF; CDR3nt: TGTGCCAGCAGGTCCCAAACAGGGGCCCAAATGTCTTACTTC
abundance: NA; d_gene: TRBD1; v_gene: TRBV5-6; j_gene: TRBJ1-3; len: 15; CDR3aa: CASSPSTGYGNTIYF; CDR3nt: TGTGCCAGCAGCCCCTCGACAGGGTATGGAAACACCATATATTTT
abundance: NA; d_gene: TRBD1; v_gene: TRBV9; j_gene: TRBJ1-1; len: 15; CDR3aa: CASSLTTGVNTEAFF; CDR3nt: TGTGCCAGCAGCCTCACGACAGGGGTGAACACTGAAGCTTTCTTT
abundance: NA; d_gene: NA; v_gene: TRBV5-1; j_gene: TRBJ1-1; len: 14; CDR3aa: CASSLDRHDTEAFF; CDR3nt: TGCGCCAGCAGCTTGGACAGGCATGACACTGAAGCTTTCTTT
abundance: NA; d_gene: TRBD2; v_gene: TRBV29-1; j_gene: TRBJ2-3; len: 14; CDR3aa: CSAWGLAGSDTQYF; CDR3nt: TGCAGCGCTTGGGGACTAGCGGGGTCAGATACGCAGTATTTT
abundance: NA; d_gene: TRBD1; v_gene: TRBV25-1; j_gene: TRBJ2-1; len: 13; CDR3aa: CASSESRGNEQFF; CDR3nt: TGTGCCAGCAGTGAATCCAGGGGGAATGAGCAGTTCTTC
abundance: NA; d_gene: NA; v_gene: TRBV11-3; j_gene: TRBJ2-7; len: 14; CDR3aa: CASSLFVGDSEQYF; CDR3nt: TGTGCCAGCAGCTTATTCGTCGGAGATAGCGAGCAGTACTTC
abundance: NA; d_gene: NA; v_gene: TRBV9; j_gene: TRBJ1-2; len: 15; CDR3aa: CASKKGSGDGYGYTF; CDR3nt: TGTGCCAGCAAAAAGGGGTCGGGGGACGGTTATGGCTACACCTTC
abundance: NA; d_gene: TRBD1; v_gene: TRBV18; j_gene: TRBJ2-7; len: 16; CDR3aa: CASSPQATGGRDEQYF; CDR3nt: TGTGCCAGCTCACCACAAGCAACAGGGGGAAGGGACGAGCAGTACTTC
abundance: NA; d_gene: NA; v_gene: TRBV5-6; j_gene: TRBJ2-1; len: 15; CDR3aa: CASSLWARGDYEQFF; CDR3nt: TGTGCCAGCAGCTTGTGGGCCAGGGGAGACTATGAGCAGTTCTTC
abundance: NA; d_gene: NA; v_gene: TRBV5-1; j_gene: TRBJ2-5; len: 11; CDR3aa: CASSFLETQYF; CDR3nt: TGCGCCAGCAGCTTCCTGGAGACCCAGTACTTC
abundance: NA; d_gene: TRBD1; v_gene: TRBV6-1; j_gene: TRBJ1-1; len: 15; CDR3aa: CASSEAWGTGEVAFF; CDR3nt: TGTGCCAGCAGTGAAGCGTGGGGGACAGGGGAGGTGGCTTTCTTT
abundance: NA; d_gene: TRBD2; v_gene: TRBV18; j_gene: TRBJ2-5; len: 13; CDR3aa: CASSLHGGGTQYF; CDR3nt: TGTGCCAGCTCACTCCACGGCGGGGGGACCCAGTACTTC
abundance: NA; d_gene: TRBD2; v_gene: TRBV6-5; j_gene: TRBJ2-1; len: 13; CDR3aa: CASSFPGGNEQFF; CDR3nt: TGTGCCAGCAGTTTCCCCGGGGGGAATGAGCAGTTCTTC
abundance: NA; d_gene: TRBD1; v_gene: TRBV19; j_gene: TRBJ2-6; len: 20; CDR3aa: CASSIGPGQGMGSGANVLTF; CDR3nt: TGTGCCAGTAGTATTGGACCGGGACAGGGGATGGGCTCTGGGGCCAACGTCCTGACTTTC
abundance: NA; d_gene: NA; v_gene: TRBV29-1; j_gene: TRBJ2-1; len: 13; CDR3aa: CSVGSNYYNEQFF; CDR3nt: TGCAGCGTTGGCAGTAACTATTACAATGAGCAGTTCTTC
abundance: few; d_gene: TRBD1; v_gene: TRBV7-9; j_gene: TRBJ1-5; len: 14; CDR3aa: CASSLGQGDQPQHF; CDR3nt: TGTGCCAGCAGCCTGGGACAGGGGGATCAGCCCCAGCATTTT
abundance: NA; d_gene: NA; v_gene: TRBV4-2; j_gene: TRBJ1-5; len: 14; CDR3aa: CASSQEDRLEPQHF; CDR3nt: TGTGCCAGCAGCCAAGAAGACAGGCTCGAGCCCCAGCATTTT
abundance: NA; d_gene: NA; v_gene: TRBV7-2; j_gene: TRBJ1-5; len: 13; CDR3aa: CASSYRVNQPQHF; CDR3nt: TGTGCCAGCAGCTACAGGGTAAACCAGCCCCAGCATTTT
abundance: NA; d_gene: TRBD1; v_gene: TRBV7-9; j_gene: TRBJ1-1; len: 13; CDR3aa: CASKQGANTEAFF; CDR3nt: TGTGCCAGCAAACAGGGGGCGAACACTGAAGCTTTCTTT
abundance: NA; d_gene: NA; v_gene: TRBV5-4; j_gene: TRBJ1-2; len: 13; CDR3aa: CASSPGNPGGYTF; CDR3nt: TGTGCCAGCAGTCCCGGGAACCCTGGCGGCTACACCTTC
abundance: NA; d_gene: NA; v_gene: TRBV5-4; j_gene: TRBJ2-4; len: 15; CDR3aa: CASSLGSPAKNIQYF; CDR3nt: TGTGCCAGCAGCTTGGGGAGTCCGGCCAAAAACATTCAGTACTTC
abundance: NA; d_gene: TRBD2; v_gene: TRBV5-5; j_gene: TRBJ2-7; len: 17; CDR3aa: CASSRRATSSGGYEQYF; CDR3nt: TGTGCCAGCAGTCGCCGCGCGACCTCTAGCGGGGGCTACGAGCAGTACTTC
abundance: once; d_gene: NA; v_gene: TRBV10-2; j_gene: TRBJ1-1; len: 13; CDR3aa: CASSAQMNTEAFF; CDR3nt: TGCGCCAGCAGCGCCCAGATGAACACTGAAGCTTTCTTT
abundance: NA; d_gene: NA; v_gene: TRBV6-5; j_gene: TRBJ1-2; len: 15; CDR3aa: CASSYSGRVFDGYTF; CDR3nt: TGTGCCAGCAGTTACTCGGGCAGGGTGTTTGACGGCTACACCTTC
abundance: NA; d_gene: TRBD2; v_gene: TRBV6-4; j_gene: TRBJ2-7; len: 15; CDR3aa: CASSEGGGSSYEQYF; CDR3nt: TGTGCCAGCAGTGAAGGCGGGGGAAGCTCCTACGAGCAGTACTTC
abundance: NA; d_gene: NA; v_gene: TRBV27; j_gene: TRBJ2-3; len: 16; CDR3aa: CASSLFAVKDTDTQYF; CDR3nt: TGTGCCAGCAGTTTATTTGCGGTAAAGGACACAGATACGCAGTATTTT
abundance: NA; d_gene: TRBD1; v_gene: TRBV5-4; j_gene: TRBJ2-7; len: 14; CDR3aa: CASSVTGVPYEQYF; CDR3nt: TGTGCCAGCAGCGTGACAGGGGTCCCCTACGAGCAGTACTTC